These 4 T cell receptor beta chains share one sample of origin, sequenced in a study of blood T cell repertoires in COVID-19 (dated by TCRdb to the early 2020s). Libraries were constructed by the immunoSEQ multiplex PCR assay. As stored in TCRdb, this immuneACCESS dataset retains in-frame rearrangements with V and J assigned. A fraction of the clones does not appear; measured against another copy, unresolved V genes explain less than half of the discrepancy, and the remainder lacks a known reason. The sample records some 390,000 clones, around nine tenths of which are singletons. The ten biggest clones cover 2.5% to 3.5% of the sample. The sample was peripheral blood. These receptor sequences come from a human donor in a cohort sampled during active COVID-19.

V usage is TRBV12-3 or TRBV12-4 and J usage is TRBJ2-1; D not resolved. V shed 5 bases and J shed 4 bases, with 9 bases lying between them. The CDR3 covers 13 residues. Written as DNA, the CDR3 is TGTGCCAGCAGTCTGCAGGTGTACAATGAGCAGTTCTTC. This encodes CASSLQVYNEQFF.

The chain couples TRBV6-6 to TRBJ1-2; no firm D call. V was clipped by 7 bases and J by 4 bases, with 16 bases between them. This CDR3 spans 14 amino acids. Germline CDR1 is MNHNY and CDR2 is SVGAGI (reference sequence). CDR3 sequence reads: CASTPRRDFYGYTF. The CDR3 DNA follows: TGTGCCAGCACCCCTCGACGGGATTTCTATGGCTACACCTTC.

The chain is built from TRBV5-8 and TRBJ2-1, with unresolved D. With 3 bases removed from V and 0 bases from J, the gap between germline ends came to 16 bases. The CDR3 is 17 amino acids. The V gene's germline CDR1 is SGHTS and CDR2 YDEGEE. CDR3 coding DNA: TGTGCCAGCAGCTCCCCATATTATCCGAGCTCCTACAATGAGCAGTTCTTC. Translation gives CASSSPYYPSSYNEQFF.

V is TRBV21-1 and J is TRBJ2-7; TRBD2, the table's D call, was not compared with the DNA. TRBV21-1 is annotated as a pseudogene. The CDR3 is 15 amino acids. The CDR3 nucleotides are TGTGCCAGGGACTTTACGCGGGAGCTAACCTACGAGCAGTACTTC. It specifies CARDFTRELTYEQYF.